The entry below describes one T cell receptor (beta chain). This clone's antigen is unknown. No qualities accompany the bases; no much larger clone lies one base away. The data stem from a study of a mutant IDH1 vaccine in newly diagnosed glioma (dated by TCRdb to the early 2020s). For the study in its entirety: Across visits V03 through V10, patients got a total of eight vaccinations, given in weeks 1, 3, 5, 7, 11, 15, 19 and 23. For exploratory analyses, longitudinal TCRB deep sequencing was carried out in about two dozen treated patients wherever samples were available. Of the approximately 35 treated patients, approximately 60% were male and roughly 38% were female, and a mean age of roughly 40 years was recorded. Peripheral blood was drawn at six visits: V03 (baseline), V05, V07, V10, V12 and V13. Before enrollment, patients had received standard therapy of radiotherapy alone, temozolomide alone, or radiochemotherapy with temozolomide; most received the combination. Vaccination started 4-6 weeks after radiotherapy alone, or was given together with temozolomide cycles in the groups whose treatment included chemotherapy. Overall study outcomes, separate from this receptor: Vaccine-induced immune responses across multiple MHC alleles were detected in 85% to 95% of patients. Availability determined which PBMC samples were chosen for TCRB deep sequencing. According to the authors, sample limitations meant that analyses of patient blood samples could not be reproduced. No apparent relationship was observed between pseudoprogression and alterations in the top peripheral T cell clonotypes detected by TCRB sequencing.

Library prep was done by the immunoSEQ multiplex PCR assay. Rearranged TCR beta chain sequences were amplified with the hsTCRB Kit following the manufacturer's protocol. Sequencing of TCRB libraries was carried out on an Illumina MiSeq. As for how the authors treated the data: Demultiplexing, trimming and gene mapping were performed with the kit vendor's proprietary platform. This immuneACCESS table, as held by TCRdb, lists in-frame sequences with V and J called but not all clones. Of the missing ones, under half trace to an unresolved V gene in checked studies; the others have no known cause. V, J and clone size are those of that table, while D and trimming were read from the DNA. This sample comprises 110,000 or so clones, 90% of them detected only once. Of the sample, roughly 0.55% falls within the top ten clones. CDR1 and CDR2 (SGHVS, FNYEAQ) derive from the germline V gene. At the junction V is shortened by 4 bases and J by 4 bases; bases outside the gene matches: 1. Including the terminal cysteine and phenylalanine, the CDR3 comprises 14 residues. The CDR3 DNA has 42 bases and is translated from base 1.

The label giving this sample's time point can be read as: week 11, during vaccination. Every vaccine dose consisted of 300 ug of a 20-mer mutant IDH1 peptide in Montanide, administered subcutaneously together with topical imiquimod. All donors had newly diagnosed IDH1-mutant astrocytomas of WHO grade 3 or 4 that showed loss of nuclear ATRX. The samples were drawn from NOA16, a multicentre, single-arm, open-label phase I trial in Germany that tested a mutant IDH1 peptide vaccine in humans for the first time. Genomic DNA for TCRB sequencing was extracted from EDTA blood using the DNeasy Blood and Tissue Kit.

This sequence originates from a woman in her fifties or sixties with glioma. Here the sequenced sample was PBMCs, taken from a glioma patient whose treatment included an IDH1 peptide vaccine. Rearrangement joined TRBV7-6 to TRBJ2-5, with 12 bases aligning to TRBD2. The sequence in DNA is TGTGCCAGCAGCTCGGGACTAGCGGGAGAGACCCAGTACTTC. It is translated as CASSSGLAGETQYF.